This T cell receptor beta chain was observed in a study of blood T cell repertoires in COVID-19. About the study: Sources were T cells, B-cell-depleted T cells, or PBMCs; the material itself was cDNA or gDNA.

The length of the CDR3 is 15 residues. The V and J ends lost 6 bases and 2 bases, in that order; junction bases with no gene match: 5. The germline gives CDR1 ENHRY, CDR2 SYGVKD. Researchers sorted participants into cohorts using their self-reported clinical history. Donors in Cohort 3 counted as recovered after two negative PCRs, clearance, or symptom resolution. In the source study's methods: Nucleated cell number was recorded as an estimate derived from reference gene primer amplification. This table comes from immunoSEQ multiplex PCR, and its TCRdb copy is limited to in-frame clones, with some not included. The V and J calls and the clone size are those of that table, but D and trimming were determined from the DNA. The data contain around 250,000 clones, 85% to 90% of them singletons.

The rearrangement uses TRBV10-3 and TRBJ2-3, with 10 bases fitting TRBD2. The receptor was derived from a man between 18 and 29 years old who had recovered from COVID-19. The sequenced material came from PBMCs or T cells enriched from blood (not recorded which). The CDR3 coding sequence is TGTGCCATCAGCCCTAGCGGGGGAGACACAGATACGCAGTATTTT. This codes for CAISPSGGDTDTQYF.